This T cell receptor beta chain derives from a study of blood T cell repertoires in COVID-19. Clones were read by immunoSEQ multiplex PCR, and TCRdb kept only the in-frame ones, dropping some. The repertoire holds 50,000 to 65,000 clones, around 82% seen once, with 6% to 6.5% in the top ten. Germline V gene data show CDR1 as SGHDT and CDR2 as YYEEEE. The CDR3 consists of 16 residues. The junction had 9 bases not matched to a gene; V was cut back by 4 bases and J by 4 bases. Sequencing input: peripheral blood. This rearrangement joins TRBV5-6 to TRBJ1-5; 9 nucleotides align to TRBD1. The receptor comes from a human donor in a cohort sampled during active COVID-19. The CDR3 DNA is TGTGCCAGCAGCCCGGGGACAGGGCCCCCTAATCAGCCCCAGCATTTT. Translation gives CASSPGTGPPNQPQHF.